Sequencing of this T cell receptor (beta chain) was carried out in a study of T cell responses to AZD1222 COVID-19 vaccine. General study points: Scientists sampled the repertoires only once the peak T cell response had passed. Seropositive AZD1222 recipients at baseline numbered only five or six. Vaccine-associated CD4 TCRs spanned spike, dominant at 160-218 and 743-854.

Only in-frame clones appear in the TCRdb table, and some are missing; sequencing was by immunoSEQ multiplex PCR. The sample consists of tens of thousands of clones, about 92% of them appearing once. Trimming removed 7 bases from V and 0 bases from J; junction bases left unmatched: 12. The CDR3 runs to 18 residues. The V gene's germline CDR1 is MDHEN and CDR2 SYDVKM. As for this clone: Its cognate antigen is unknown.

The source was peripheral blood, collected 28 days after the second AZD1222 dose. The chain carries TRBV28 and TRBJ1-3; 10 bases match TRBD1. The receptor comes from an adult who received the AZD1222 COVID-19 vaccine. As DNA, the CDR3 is TGTGCCAGCACCCCAACGCCGGGACAGGGGAACTCTGGAAACACCATATATTTT. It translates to CASTPTPGQGNSGNTIYF.